Listed below are T cell receptor beta chains from one sample, sequenced in a study of blood T cell repertoires in COVID-19. Repertoires were generated with immunoSEQ multiplex PCR, while TCRdb's copy carries only in-frame clones and drops some. The table lists about 140,000 clones, roughly 80% of them singletons. The sample taken for sequencing was peripheral blood. Receptor source: a man in his 70s who had recovered from COVID-19. Both conserved end residues are part of each CDR3. D genes are given only for firm matches. Expanded clones get a size class; other rows say once, few or many, or leave the size out.

clone_size d_call j_call v_call cdr3_aa cdr3_nt
- - TRBJ2-1 TRBV29-1 CSAAGTFLYNEQFF TGCAGCGCCGCCGGGACTTTCCTCTACAATGAGCAGTTCTTC
once TRBD1 TRBJ1-2 TRBV30 CAWSEDRETGYTF TGTGCCTGGAGCGAGGACAGGGAGACTGGCTACACCTTC
- TRBD1 TRBJ1-2 TRBV7-2 CASSLDPGGYGYTF TGTGCCAGCAGCTTAGACCCAGGGGGCTATGGCTACACCTTC
- - TRBJ1-6 TRBV9 CASSESGVGSPLHF TGTGCCAGCAGCGAGTCAGGTGTAGGTTCACCCCTCCACTTT
- TRBD1 TRBJ2-7 TRBV5-1 CASSWGTGIHEQYF TGCGCCAGCAGCTGGGGGACAGGGATCCACGAGCAGTACTTC
- TRBD1 TRBJ1-2 TRBV5-4 CASSSVGRGQNYGYTF TGTGCCAGCAGCTCCGTGGGTAGGGGGCAAAACTATGGCTACACCTTC
- - TRBJ1-1 TRBV2 CASTLGTPYGRTEAFF TGTGCCAGCACACTCGGGACACCGTACGGACGGACTGAAGCTTTCTTT
once TRBD2 TRBJ2-2 TRBV5-4 CASSLSGLAGANGELFF TGTGCCAGCAGCCTATCAGGACTAGCGGGAGCAAACGGGGAGCTGTTTTTT
many - TRBJ1-3 TRBV21-1 CASSEGGTGGFGNTIYF TGTGCCAGCAGCGAAGGGGGGACAGGGGGGTTTGGAAACACCATATATTTT
- - TRBJ2-4 TRBV12-5 CASGMGQSLWNIQYF TGTGCTAGTGGGATGGGACAATCCCTTTGGAACATTCAGTACTTC
- - TRBJ1-1 TRBV5-4 CASSFDRGTEAFF TGTGCCAGCAGCTTTGATCGGGGAACTGAAGCTTTCTTT
- - TRBJ2-3 TRBV9 CASSPSRSRTDTQYF TGTGCCAGCAGCCCCTCGCGGAGCCGCACAGATACGCAGTATTTT
- - TRBJ1-5 TRBV28 CASSPGSEGNQPQHF TGTGCCAGCAGTCCGGGAAGCGAGGGCAATCAGCCCCAGCATTTT
- - TRBJ2-4 TRBV3-1/TRBV3-2 CASSQVLGENIQYF TGTGCCAGCAGCCAAGTTTTAGGGGAAAACATTCAGTACTTC
- - TRBJ2-3 TRBV11-3 CASSPVASTDTQYF TGTGCCAGCAGCCCGGTAGCTAGCACAGATACGCAGTATTTT
- - TRBJ1-4 TRBV6-5 CASSKPTTGNEKLFF TGTGCCAGCAGCAAGCCAACCACAGGGAATGAAAAACTGTTTTTT
few TRBD1 TRBJ2-7 TRBV6-5 CASTSPTGAYEQYF TGTGCCAGCACTTCCCCGACAGGGGCCTACGAGCAGTACTTC
- - TRBJ2-5 TRBV12-3/TRBV12-4 CASSFVGRETQYF TGTGCCAGCAGTTTTGTGGGCCGAGAGACCCAGTACTTC
- TRBD2 TRBJ2-3 TRBV7-2 CASSASGGISTDTQYF TGTGCCAGCAGCGCCAGCGGGGGGATTAGCACAGATACGCAGTATTTT
- - TRBJ1-2 TRBV7-8 CASSLVGGRGYTF TGTGCCAGCAGCTTGGTGGGAGGACGGGGCTACACCTTC
- TRBD2 TRBJ2-1 TRBV5-1 CASSLRREDHNEQFF TGCGCCAGCAGCTTGCGGCGGGAGGATCACAATGAGCAGTTCTTC
few TRBD1 TRBJ2-7 TRBV5-4 CASSLGLAGGYEQYF TGTGCCAGCAGCCTGGGATTAGCAGGGGGCTACGAGCAGTACTTC
- - TRBJ2-7 TRBV6-1 CASSETRGYEQYF TGTGCCAGCAGTGAAACCAGGGGCTACGAGCAGTACTTC
- TRBD2 TRBJ2-5 TRBV27 CASSPVGLVPLFGETQYF TGTGCCAGCAGTCCGGTTGGACTAGTCCCCCTCTTTGGAGAGACCCAGTACTTC
- TRBD2 TRBJ2-7 TRBV11-2 CASSTQEARELYEQYF TGTGCCAGCAGCACCCAGGAGGCGCGGGAGTTGTACGAGCAGTACTTC
- - TRBJ1-2 TRBV27 CASTQIPGIPYGYTF TGTGCCAGCACACAGATCCCAGGGATCCCCTATGGCTACACCTTC
once TRBD2 TRBJ2-1 TRBV29-1 CSVLRLAGVHEQFF TGCAGCGTGCTCCGACTAGCGGGAGTCCATGAGCAGTTCTTC
- TRBD2 TRBJ2-1 TRBV7-2 CASIYRGGLDLEQFF TGTGCCAGCATCTACCGCGGGGGACTAGACCTTGAGCAGTTCTTC
- - TRBJ1-2 TRBV18 CASSLRTDGYGYTF TGTGCCAGCTCACTACGGACAGACGGGTATGGCTACACCTTC
few - TRBJ1-2 TRBV30 CAWRAGGSNYGYTF TGTGCCTGGAGGGCCGGGGGTTCTAACTATGGCTACACCTTC
- - TRBJ2-5 TRBV6-5 CASGRTGGETQYF TGTGCCAGCGGTAGGACAGGAGGGGAGACCCAGTACTTC